This TCR beta chain comes out of a study of blood T cell repertoires in COVID-19. Study-wide background: Specimens from acute and convalescent COVID-19 originated in the United States, Italy and Spain. Sources were T cells, B-cell-depleted T cells, or PBMCs; the material itself was cDNA or gDNA.

Participants came from about two dozen US areas, aged about 18 to 89 years. How the authors handled the data: Amplification of reference gene primers was used by the study to estimate nucleated cell counts. Repertoires were generated with immunoSEQ multiplex PCR, while TCRdb's copy carries only in-frame clones and drops some. The V and J calls and clone size come from that table; D and trimming were worked out from the DNA. This table holds approximately 160,000 clones, over 70% found once. The CDR3 covers 14 residues. Germline lookup yields CDR1 KGHSH and CDR2 LQKENI. V dropped 2 bases and J dropped 10 bases, with 17 bases sitting between them.

This clonotype was obtained from a woman aged 45-60 years in a cohort exposed to, infected with or recovered from COVID-19 (not recorded which). V is TRBV18 and J is TRBJ1-1, with a weak D call TRBD1 (5 bases). Sequencing used PBMCs or T cells enriched from blood (not recorded which). The DNA for the CDR3 is TGTGCCAGCTCACCAGTGAAGTGGGGGGAAGGAGCTTTCTTT. It specifies CASSPVKWGEGAFF.